This TCR beta chain originates from a study of technical replicates of blood from a few donors. This clone was recorded only once. Generated by immunoSEQ multiplex PCR, the TCRdb table keeps only in-frame clones and is missing some. The data hold 74,000 or so clones, with 96% observed a single time. Sequencing used T cells isolated from PBMCs. The receptor was isolated from a human donor in good health.

The chain's CDR3 is CAWKRQATGELFF. The CDR3, as DNA: TGTGCCTGGAAACGGCAGGCCACCGGGGAGCTGTTTTTT. The genes are TRBV30 and TRBJ2-2; D gene uncertain. The germline V gene encodes CDR1 GTSNPN and CDR2 SVGIG (reference sequence). The V end was cut by 4 bases, the J end by 4 bases, with 10 bases between. This CDR3 is 13 amino acids long.